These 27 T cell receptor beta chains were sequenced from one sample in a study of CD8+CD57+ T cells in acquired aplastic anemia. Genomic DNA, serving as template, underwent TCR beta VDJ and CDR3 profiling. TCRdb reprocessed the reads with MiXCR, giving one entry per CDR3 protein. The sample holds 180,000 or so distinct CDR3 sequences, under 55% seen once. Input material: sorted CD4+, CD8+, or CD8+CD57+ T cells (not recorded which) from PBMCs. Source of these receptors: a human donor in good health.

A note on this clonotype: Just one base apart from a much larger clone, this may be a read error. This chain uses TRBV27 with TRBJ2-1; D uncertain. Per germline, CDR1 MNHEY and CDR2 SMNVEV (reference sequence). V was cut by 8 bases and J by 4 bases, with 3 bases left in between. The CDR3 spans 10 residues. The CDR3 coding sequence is TGTGCCAGCGGTTACAATGAGCAGTTCTTC. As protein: CASGYNEQFF.

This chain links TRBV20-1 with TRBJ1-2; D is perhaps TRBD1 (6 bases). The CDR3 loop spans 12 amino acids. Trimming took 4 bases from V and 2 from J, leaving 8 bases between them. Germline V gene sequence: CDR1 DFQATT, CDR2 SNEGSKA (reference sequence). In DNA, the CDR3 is TGCAGTGCTAACAGGGTCAACTATGGCTACACCTTC. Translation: CSANRVNYGYTF.

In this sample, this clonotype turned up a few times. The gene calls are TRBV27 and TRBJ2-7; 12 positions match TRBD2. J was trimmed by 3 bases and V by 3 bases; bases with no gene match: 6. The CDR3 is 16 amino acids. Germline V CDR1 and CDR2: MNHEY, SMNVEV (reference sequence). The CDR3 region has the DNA TGTGCCAGCAGTTTTGGGGCTAGCGGGAGGGTCTACGAGCAGTACTTC. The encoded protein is CASSFGASGRVYEQYF.

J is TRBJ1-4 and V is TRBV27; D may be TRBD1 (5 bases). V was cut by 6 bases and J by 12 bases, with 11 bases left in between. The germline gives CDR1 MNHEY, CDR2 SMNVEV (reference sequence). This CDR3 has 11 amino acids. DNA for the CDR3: TGTGCCAGCAGGAGTCAGGGTGAACTGTTTTTT. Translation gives CASRSQGELFF.

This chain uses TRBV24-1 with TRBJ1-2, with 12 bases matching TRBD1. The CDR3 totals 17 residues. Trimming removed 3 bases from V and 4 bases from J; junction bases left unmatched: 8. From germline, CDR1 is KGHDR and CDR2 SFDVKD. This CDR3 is CATSDIGTGGFSYGYTF. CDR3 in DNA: TGTGCCACCAGTGATATAGGGACAGGGGGCTTTAGCTATGGCTACACCTTC.

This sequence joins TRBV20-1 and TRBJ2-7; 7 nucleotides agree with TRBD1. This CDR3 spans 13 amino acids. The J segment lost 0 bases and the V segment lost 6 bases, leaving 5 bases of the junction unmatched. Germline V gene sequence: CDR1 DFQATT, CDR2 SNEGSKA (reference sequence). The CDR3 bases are TGCAGTGCAACCGGGACAGACTCCTACGAGCAGTACTTC. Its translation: CSATGTDSYEQYF.

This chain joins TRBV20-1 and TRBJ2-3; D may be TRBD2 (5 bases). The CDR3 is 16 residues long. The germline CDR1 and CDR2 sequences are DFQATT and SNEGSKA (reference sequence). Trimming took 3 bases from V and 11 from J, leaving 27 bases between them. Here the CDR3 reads CSARAGSSTAYNEQYF. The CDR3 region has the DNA TGCAGTGCTAGGGCGGGTTCGTCGACGGCCTACAATGAGCAGTATTTT.

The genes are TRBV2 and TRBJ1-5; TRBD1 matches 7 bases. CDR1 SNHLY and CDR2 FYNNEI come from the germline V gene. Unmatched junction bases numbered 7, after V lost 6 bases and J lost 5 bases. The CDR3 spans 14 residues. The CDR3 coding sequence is TGTGCCAGCAGGGTAGGACAGGTCGATCAGCCCCAGCATTTT. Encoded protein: CASRVGQVDQPQHF.

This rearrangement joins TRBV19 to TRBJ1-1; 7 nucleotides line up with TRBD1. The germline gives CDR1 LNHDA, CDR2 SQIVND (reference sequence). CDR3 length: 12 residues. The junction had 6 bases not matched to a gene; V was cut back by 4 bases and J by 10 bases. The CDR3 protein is CASSTTGSGAFF. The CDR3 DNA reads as TGTGCCAGTAGTACGACAGGGTCTGGAGCTTTCTTT.

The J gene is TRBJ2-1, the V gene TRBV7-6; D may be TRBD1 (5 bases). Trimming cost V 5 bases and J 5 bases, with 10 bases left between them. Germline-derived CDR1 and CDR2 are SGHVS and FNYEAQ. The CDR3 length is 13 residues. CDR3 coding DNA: TGTGCCAGCAGCCTAGGACACAACAATGAGCAGTTCTTC. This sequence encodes CASSLGHNNEQFF.

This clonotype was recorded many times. The CDR3 coding sequence is TGCAGTGCTAGCGGTCCGGGGAGGGCCGGGGAGCTGTTTTTT. The encoded protein is CSASGPGRAGELFF. J is TRBJ2-2 and V is TRBV20-1; TRBD2 matches at 7 bases. V shed 3 bases, J shed 6 bases, and the junction held 7 bases outside the gene matches. Germline V gene sequence: CDR1 DFQATT, CDR2 SNEGSKA (reference sequence). The CDR3 is 14 residues long.

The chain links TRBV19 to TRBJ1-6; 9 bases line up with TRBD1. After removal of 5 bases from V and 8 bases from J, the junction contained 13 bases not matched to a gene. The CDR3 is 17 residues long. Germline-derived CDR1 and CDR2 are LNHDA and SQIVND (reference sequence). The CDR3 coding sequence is TGTGCCAGTAGTGCTAGGGGGGACAGGGTACAGGATTCACCCCTCCACTTT. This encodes CASSARGDRVQDSPLHF.

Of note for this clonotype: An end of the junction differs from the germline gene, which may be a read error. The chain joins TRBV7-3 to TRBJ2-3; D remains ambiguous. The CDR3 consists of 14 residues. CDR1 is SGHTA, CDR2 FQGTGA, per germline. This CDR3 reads CASSFESPGDTQYF. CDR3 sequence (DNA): TGTGCTAGCAGCTTTGAGAGCCCGGGAGATACGCAGTATTTT.

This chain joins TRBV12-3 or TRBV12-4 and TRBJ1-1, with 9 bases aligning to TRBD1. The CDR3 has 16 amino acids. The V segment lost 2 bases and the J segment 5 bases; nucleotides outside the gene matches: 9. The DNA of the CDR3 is TGTGCCAGCAGTTTAAGTCCGGGACAGGGTTTGACTGAAGCTTTCTTT. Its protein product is CASSLSPGQGLTEAFF.

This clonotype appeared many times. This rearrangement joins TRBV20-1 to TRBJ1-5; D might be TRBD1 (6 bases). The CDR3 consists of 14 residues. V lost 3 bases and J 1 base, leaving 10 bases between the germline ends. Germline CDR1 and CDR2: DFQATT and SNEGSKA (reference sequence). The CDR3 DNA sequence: TGCAGTGCTAGTAGGGGGATGAGCAATCAGCCCCAGCATTTT. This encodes CSASRGMSNQPQHF.

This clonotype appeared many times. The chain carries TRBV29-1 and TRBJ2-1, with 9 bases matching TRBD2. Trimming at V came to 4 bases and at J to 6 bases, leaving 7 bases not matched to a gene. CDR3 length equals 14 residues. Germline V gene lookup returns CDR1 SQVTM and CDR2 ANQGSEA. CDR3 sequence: CSVAVAGGTNEQFF. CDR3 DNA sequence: TGCAGCGTTGCCGTGGCGGGAGGGACCAATGAGCAGTTCTTC.

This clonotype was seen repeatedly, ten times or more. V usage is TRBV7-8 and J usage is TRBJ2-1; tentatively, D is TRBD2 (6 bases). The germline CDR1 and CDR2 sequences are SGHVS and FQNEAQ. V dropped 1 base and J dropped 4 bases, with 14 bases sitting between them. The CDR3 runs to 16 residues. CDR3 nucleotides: TGTGCCAGCAGCTTAGATACGCAGCGGGTATACAATGAGCAGTTCTTC. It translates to CASSLDTQRVYNEQFF.

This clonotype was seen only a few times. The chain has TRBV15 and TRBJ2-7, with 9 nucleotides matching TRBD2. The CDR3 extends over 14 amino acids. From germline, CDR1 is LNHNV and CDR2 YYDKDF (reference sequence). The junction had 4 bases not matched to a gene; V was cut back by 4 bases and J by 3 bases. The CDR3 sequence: CATSISGSSYEQYF. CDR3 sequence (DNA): TGTGCCACCAGCATTAGCGGGAGTAGCTACGAGCAGTACTTC.

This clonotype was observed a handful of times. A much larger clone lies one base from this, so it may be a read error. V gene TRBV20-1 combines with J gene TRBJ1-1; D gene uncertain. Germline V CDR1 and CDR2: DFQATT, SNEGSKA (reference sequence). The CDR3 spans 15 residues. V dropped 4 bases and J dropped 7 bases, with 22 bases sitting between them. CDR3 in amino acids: CSANGLFRGKGEAFF. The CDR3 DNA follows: TGCAGTGCTAACGGTCTCTTCCGTGGTAAAGGTGAAGCTTTCTTT.

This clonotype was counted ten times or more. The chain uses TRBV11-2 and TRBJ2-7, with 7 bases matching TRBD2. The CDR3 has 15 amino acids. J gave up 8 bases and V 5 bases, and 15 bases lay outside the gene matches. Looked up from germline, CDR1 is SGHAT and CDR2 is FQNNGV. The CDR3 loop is CASSPIVAGEVKQYF. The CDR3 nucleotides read TGTGCCAGCAGCCCAATTGTCGCGGGAGAGGTGAAGCAGTACTTC.

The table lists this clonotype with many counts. The CDR3 sequence is CASRSNPGNEQFF. The CDR3 DNA is TGTGCCAGCAGGTCCAACCCGGGGAATGAGCAGTTCTTC. This rearrangement joins TRBV12-3 or TRBV12-4 to TRBJ2-1; tentative D call: TRBD2 (5 bases). This CDR3 contains 13 residues. V dropped 6 bases and J dropped 7 bases, with 13 bases sitting between them.

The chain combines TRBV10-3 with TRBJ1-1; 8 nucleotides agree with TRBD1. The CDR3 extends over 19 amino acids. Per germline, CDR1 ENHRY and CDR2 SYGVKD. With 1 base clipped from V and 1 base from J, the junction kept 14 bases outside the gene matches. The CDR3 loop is CAISEFDNRQGPQNTEAFF. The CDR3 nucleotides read TGTGCCATCAGTGAGTTCGATAACCGACAGGGGCCGCAGAACACTGAAGCTTTCTTT.

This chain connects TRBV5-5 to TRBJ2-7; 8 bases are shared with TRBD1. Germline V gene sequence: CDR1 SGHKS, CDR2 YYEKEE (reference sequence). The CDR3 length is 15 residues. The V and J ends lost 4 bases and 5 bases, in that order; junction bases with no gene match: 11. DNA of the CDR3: TGTGCCAGCAGCGCAAGACCAGGGGGCATCGACGAGCAGTACTTC. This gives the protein CASSARPGGIDEQYF.

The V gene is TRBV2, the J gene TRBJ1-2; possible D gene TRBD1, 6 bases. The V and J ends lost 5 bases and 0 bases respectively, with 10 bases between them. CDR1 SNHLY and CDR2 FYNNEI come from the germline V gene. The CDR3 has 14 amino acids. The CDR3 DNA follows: TGTGCCAGCAGTTTCACAGGGACTAACTATGGCTACACCTTC. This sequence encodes CASSFTGTNYGYTF.

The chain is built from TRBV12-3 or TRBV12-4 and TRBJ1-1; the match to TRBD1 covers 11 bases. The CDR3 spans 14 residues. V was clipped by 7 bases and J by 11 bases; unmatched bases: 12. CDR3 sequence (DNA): TGTGCCAGCATCGGGACAGGGGGTGGTGAGGACGCTTTCTTT. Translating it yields CASIGTGGGEDAFF.

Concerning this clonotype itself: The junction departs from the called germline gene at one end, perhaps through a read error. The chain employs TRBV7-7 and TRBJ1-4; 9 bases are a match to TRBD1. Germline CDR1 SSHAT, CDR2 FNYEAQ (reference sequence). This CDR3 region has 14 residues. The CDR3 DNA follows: TGTGCTAGCAGCGCCGGGACAGGGTTCGGAAAACTGTTTTTT. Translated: CASSAGTGFGKLFF.

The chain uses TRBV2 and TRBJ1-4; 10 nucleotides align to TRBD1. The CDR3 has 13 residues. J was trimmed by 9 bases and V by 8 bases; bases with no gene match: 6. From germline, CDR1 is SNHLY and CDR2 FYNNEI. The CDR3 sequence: CASVRDRGQKLFF. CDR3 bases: TGTGCCAGCGTTAGGGACAGGGGCCAAAAACTGTTTTTT. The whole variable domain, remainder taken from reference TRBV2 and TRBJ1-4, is EPEVTQTPSHQVTQMGQEVILRCVPISNHLYFYWYRQILGQKVEFLVSFYNNEISEKSEIFDDQFSVERPDGSNFTLKIRSTKLEDSAMYFCASVRDRGQKLFFGSGTQLSVL.